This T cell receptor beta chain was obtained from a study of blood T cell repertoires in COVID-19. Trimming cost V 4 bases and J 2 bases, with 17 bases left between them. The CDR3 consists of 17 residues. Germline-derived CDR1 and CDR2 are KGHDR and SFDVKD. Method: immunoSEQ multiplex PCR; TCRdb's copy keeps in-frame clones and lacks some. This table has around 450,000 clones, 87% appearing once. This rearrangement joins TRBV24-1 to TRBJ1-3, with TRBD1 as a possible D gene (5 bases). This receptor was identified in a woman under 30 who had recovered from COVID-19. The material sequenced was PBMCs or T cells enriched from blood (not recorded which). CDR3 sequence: CATSDSPWIGAGNTIYF. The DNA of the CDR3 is TGTGCCACCAGTGACAGCCCCTGGATAGGGGCTGGAAACACCATATATTTT.